This note documents a single T cell receptor (beta chain) sequence. Sequencing was performed with immunoSEQ multiplex PCR; in TCRdb, only in-frame clones are kept and a portion is missing. The sample includes under 350,000 clones, approximately 85% of them seen just once. With V trimmed by 4 bases and J by 5 bases, 3 bases remained unmatched. The CDR3 totals 13 residues. In germline, CDR1 is SGHNT, CDR2 YYREEE (reference sequence). This sample was taken from a study of blood T cell repertoires in COVID-19. Overall study: Spain, Italy and the United States supplied samples that represented acute and convalescent COVID-19.

The chain carries TRBV5-4 and TRBJ1-5, with 7 nucleotides matching TRBD1. The receptor's source is a woman between 65 and 79 years old with acute or convalescent COVID-19. Sequencing input: peripheral blood. The CDR3 spells CASSNRGDQPQHF. The DNA of the CDR3 is TGTGCCAGCAGCAACAGGGGAGATCAGCCCCAGCATTTT. The variable domain in full, with the rest retrieved from reference TRBV5-4 and TRBJ1-5, is ETGVTQSPTHLIKTRGQQVTLRCSSQSGHNTVSWYQQALGQGPQFIFQYYREEENGRGNFPPRFSGLQFPNYSSELNVNALELDDSALYLCASSNRGDQPQHFGDGTRLSIL.